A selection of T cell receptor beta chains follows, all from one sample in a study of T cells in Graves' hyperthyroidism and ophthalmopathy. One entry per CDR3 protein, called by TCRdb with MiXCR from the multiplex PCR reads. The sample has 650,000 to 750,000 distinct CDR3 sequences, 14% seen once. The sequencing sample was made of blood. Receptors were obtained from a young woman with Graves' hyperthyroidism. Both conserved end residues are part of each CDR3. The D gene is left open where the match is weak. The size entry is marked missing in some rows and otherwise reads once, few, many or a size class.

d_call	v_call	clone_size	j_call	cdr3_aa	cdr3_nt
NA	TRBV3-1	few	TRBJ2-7	CASSPGTQLLYEQYF	TGTGCCAGCAGCCCCGGGACCCAATTACTATACGAGCAGTACTTC
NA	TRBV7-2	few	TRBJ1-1	CASSLSSPRGGTEAFF	TGTGCCAGCAGCTTATCAAGTCCCAGGGGAGGGACTGAAGCTTTCTTT
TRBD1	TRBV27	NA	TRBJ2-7	CASSRRTGYGQYF	TGTGCCAGCAGTCGAAGGACAGGGTACGGGCAGTACTTC
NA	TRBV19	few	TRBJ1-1	CASMAGNTEAFF	TGTGCCAGTATGGCGGGGAACACTGAAGCTTTCTTT
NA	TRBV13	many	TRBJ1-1	CASSLRGALSTEAFF	TGTGCCAGCAGCCTCCGCGGCGCTCTGAGCACTGAAGCTTTCTTT
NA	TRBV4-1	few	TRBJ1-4	CASSQDNGVTNEKLFF	TGCGCCAGCAGCCAAGATAACGGGGTAACTAATGAAAAACTGTTTTTT
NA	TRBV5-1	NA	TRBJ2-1	CASSLGHSPAQNEQFF	TGCGCCAGCAGCTTGGGACACAGCCCGGCCCAGAATGAGCAGTTCTTC
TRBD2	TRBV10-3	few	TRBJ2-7	CAISEPGLAASYEQYF	TGTGCCATCAGTGAGCCGGGACTAGCGGCCTCCTACGAGCAGTACTTC
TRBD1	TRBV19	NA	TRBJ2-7	CASSVRTGDEQYF	TGTGCCAGTAGTGTAAGAACAGGGGACGAGCAGTACTTC
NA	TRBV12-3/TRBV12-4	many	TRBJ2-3	CASTPRVDTQYF	TGTGCCAGCACCCCGAGGGTGGATACGCAGTATTTT
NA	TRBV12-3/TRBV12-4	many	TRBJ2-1	CASSLVLYNEQFF	TGTGCCAGCAGTTTAGTCCTCTACAATGAGCAGTTCTTC
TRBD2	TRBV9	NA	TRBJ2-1	CASSVGGGSYNEQFF	TGTGCCAGCAGCGTAGGCGGGGGATCCTACAATGAGCAGTTCTTC
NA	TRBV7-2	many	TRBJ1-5	CASSLAGENQPQHF	TGTGCCAGCAGCTTAGCCGGCGAGAATCAGCCCCAGCATTTT
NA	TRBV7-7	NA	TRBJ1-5	CASSSLPGPAGNQPQHF	TGTGCTAGCAGCTCTCTCCCGGGACCGGCTGGCAATCAGCCCCAGCATTTT
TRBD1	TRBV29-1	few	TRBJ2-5	CSVPTGGFYQETQYF	TGCAGCGTCCCGACAGGGGGCTTCTACCAAGAGACCCAGTACTTC
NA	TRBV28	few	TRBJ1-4	CASTVLRDRDEKLFF	TGTGCCAGCACCGTACTCCGGGACCGGGATGAAAAACTGTTTTTT
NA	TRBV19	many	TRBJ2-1	CASSKDRAGYNEQFF	TGTGCCAGTAGTAAGGACCGCGCGGGGTACAATGAGCAGTTCTTC
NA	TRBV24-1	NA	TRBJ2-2	CATSDFHTGFAGELFF	TGTGCCACCAGTGATTTTCATACAGGGTTCGCCGGGGAGCTGTTTTTT
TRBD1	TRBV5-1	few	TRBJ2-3	CASSTGTGSSYTDTQYF	TGCGCCAGCAGCACCGGGACAGGGAGTTCCTACACAGATACGCAGTATTTT
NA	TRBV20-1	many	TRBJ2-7	CSASPLKQHDFYEQYF	TGCAGTGCCAGTCCCCTGAAACAGCACGATTTCTACGAGCAGTACTTC
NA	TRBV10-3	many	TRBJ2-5	CAIQDSGLTQYF	TGTGCCATCCAGGACAGTGGGCTTACCCAGTACTTC
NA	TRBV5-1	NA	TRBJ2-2	CASSFEGVTGELFF	TGCGCCAGCAGCTTTGAGGGGGTCACCGGGGAGCTGTTTTTT
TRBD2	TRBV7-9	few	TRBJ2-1	CASSFTPGLARNEQFF	TGTGCCAGCAGCTTTACCCCGGGACTAGCGCGAAATGAGCAGTTCTTC
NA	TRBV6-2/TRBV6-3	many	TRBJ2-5	CASSYVSKQETQYF	TGTGCCAGCAGTTACGTCTCTAAACAAGAGACCCAGTACTTC
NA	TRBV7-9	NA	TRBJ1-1	CASSLYVGPGAFF	TGTGCCAGCAGCTTATATGTAGGACCGGGGGCTTTCTTT
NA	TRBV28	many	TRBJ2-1	CASSFPVINEQFF	TGTGCCAGCAGCTTCCCCGTTATCAATGAGCAGTTCTTC
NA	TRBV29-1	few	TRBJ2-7	CSVAQGQYEQYF	TGCAGCGTTGCCCAGGGCCAATACGAGCAGTACTTC
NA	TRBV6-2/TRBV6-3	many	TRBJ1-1	CASSYYPTGKITEAFF	TGTGCCAGCAGTTACTACCCGACAGGTAAAATCACTGAAGCTTTCTTT
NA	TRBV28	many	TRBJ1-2	CASSTVGYGYTF	TGTGCCAGCAGCACTGTGGGGTATGGCTACACCTTC
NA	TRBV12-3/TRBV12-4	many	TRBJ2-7	CASSLKGEGAHEQYF	TGTGCCAGCAGTTTAAAGGGGGAGGGGGCCCACGAGCAGTACTTC
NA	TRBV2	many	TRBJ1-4	CASEEQGGLRKLFF	TGTGCCAGCGAGGAGCAGGGAGGGTTAAGAAAACTGTTTTTT
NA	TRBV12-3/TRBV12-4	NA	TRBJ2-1	CASSPPLSYEQFF	TGTGCCAGCAGTCCCCCCCTATCATATGAGCAGTTCTTC
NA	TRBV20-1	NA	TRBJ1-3	CSARMGGSGNTIYF	TGCAGTGCTAGGATGGGGGGCTCTGGAAACACCATATATTTT
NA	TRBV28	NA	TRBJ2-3	CASSFLVVSDTQYF	TGTGCCAGCAGTTTCTTAGTCGTATCGGATACGCAGTATTTT
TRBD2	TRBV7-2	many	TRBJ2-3	CASSSLAVSSTDTQYF	TGTGCCAGCAGCTCGCTAGCGGTTTCTAGCACAGATACGCAGTATTTT
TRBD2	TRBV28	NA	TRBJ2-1	CASRKIAGAANEQFF	TGTGCCAGCAGGAAAATAGCGGGAGCTGCTAATGAGCAGTTCTTC
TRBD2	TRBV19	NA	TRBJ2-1	CASSIGTSGSSYNEQFF	TGTGCCAGTAGTATTGGGACTAGCGGGAGCTCCTACAATGAGCAGTTCTTC
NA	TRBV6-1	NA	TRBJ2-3	CASSDDRPDTQYF	TGTGCCAGCAGCGACGACAGACCAGATACGCAGTATTTT
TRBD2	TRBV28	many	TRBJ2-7	CASRGGIAGEVYEQYF	TGTGCCAGCAGAGGAGGTATAGCGGGAGAAGTCTACGAGCAGTACTTC
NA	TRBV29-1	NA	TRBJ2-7	CSVPGEYSYEQYF	TGCAGCGTTCCAGGGGAATACTCCTACGAGCAGTACTTC
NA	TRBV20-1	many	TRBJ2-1	CSARGGPDEQFF	TGCAGTGCTAGGGGGGGACCGGATGAGCAGTTCTTC
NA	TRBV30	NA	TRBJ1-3	CAARGKSGNTIYF	TGTGCCGCGCGGGGCAAATCTGGAAACACCATATATTTT
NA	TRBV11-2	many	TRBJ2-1	CASSLRRDPSYNEQFF	TGTGCCAGCAGCTTAAGGCGGGATCCCTCCTACAATGAGCAGTTCTTC
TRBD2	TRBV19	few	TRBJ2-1	CASSIFVAGVIYNEQFF	TGTGCCAGTAGTATTTTTGTAGCGGGGGTAATTTACAATGAGCAGTTCTTC
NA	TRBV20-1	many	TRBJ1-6	CSARVGPPNSPLHF	TGCAGTGCTAGAGTCGGGCCCCCCAATTCACCCCTCCACTTT
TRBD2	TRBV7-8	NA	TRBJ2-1	CASSLEYWREAGNEQFF	TGTGCCAGCAGCTTAGAGTATTGGCGGGAGGCTGGAAATGAGCAGTTCTTC
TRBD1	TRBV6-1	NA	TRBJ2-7	CASREIQGAVYEQYF	TGTGCCAGCAGAGAGATTCAGGGGGCTGTCTACGAGCAGTACTTC
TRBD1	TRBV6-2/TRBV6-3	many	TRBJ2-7	CASPTAGTVNYEQYF	TGTGCCAGCCCCACCGCCGGGACAGTAAACTACGAGCAGTACTTC
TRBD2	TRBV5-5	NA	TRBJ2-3	CASSRGLAGVGADTQYF	TGTGCCAGCAGCCGGGGACTAGCGGGAGTCGGGGCAGATACGCAGTATTTT
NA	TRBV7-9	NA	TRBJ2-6	CASSDRTESSGANVLTF	TGTGCCAGCAGCGACCGGACTGAGAGCTCTGGGGCCAACGTCCTGACTTTC
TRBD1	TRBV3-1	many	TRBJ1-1	CASSQERWDSLNTEAFF	TGTGCCAGCAGCCAAGAGCGTTGGGACAGTTTGAACACTGAAGCTTTCTTT
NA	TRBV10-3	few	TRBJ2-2	CAISGSSAGELFF	TGTGCCATCAGTGGTAGTAGCGCCGGGGAGCTGTTTTTT
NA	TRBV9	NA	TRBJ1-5	CASSVVGSNQPQHF	TGTGCCAGCAGCGTAGTAGGCAGCAATCAGCCCCAGCATTTT
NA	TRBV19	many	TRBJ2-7	CASSHPGHQNEQYF	TGTGCCAGTAGTCATCCGGGACACCAGAACGAGCAGTACTTC
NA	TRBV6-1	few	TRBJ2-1	CASSPGRTPVREQFF	TGTGCCAGCAGTCCCGGACGGACTCCTGTCAGGGAGCAGTTCTTC
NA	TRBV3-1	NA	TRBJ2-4	CASSQAEDGRAKNIQYF	TGTGCCAGCAGCCAAGCCGAGGATGGGAGGGCCAAAAACATTCAGTACTTC
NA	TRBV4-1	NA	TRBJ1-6	CASSHIGAATDNSPLHF	TGCGCCAGCAGCCATATAGGGGCGGCCACGGATAATTCACCCCTCCACTTT
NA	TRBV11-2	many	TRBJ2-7	CASSLGGGDYEQYF	TGTGCCAGCAGCTTAGGAGGGGGGGACTACGAGCAGTACTTC
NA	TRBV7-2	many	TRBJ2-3	CASSFWALITDTQYF	TGTGCCAGCAGCTTTTGGGCACTGATCACAGATACGCAGTATTTT
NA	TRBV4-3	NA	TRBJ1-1	CASSQEGADTEAFF	TGCGCCAGCAGCCAAGAGGGGGCGGACACTGAAGCTTTCTTT